This TCR beta chain was retrieved from a study of glioma-infiltrating T cells (TCRdb year 2016). Study-wide context: Low-grade gliomas were WHO grade II oligodendrogliomas or astrocytomas, and glioblastomas were WHO grade IV tumors sampled at initial rather than recurrent diagnosis. Dexamethasone was administered to glioma patients for six or fewer days before surgery. For blood libraries, the target was about 4.5- to 10-fold sequencing coverage of 1 million or so peripheral T cells. Glioma tissue, non-neoplastic brain tissue and matched peripheral blood mononuclear cells were used as sources from which TCR alpha- and beta-chain repertoires were sequenced. To gauge divergence between tissue and blood T-cell populations, every tissue-infiltrating repertoire was compared against the peripheral blood repertoire from the same patient. Three low-grade glioma patients, fewer than 10 primary glioblastoma patients and three non-glioma patients contributing non-neoplastic brain tissue were included in the paired cohort.

Immediately after resection, surgical brain or tumor specimens were cryofrozen in liquid nitrogen, and peripheral blood cells were collected at the same time. This clonotype appeared a few times. The antigen it recognizes is unknown. Nothing much larger sits one base from this clone, and base qualities are not available. The iRepertoire nested amplicon-rescue multiplex PCR (arm-PCR) platform was used to amplify TCR alpha and beta CDR3 regions from RNA. One-step reverse transcription and amplification used roughly 100-400 ng of tissue mRNA or PBMC total RNA as input. Following bead purification, Illumina adapters were added through a secondary multiplex PCR, and the libraries were then gel-purified between 200 and 400 bp. Libraries carried internal 6-nucleotide barcodes used for demultiplexing. Sequencing of libraries was performed on an Illumina MiSeq with 2x220 or 2x250 nucleotide paired-end reads. As for the original processing: Paired reads were merged using FLASH 1.2.11 and aligned with BWA-MEM to the GRCh37 human genome, and TRA and TRB reads were then extracted. An IMGT-derived reference of cassette sequences and CDR3 motifs, with pseudogenes included, was used for V and J assignment. Reads were translated in three frames, and productive CDR3s were defined by a C…FGXG motif without stop codons. A clonotype was defined as a unique combination of a V-J cassette pair and a CDR3 amino acid sequence. Filtering of reads was based on Hamming distance, with the threshold set by the sequence error rate of each sample in mapped regions. TCRdb trimmed the raw reads at Q25, called clones with MiXCR and kept productive beta chains. Rows are combined by CDR3 protein, so each entry shows the most common genes and DNA. None of the V and J calls come from the authors' own analysis; TCRdb made them. Recorded for this sample are a few hundred thousand distinct CDR3 sequences; 41% of them occurred a single time. Jointly, the top ten make up around 12% of the sample.

The full study reports these points: Very few CDR3 sequences were shared between tissue and blood, attributed to high CDR3 diversity and limited sampling. Group comparisons rested on small numbers: three non-neoplastic, three low-grade glioma and several glioblastoma patients. VJ-independent divergence between tissue and blood was found to be below expectation in non-neoplastic patients but above expectation in all gliomas, particularly low-grade gliomas. Patients with low tissue-blood divergence were marked by a signature set of shared blood CDR3 motifs, and this signature set was depleted in highly divergent patients.

The CDR3 spans 15 residues, from the cysteine through the phenylalanine. Only the CDR3 DNA is retained, 45 bases long and in frame from the first base. V loses 5 bases, J loses 2 bases, and the germline ends lie 16 bases apart. Via the germline V gene (reference sequence), CDR1 is LNHDA and CDR2 SQIVND. The receptor chain draws on TRBV19 and TRBJ2-7; the D segment could be TRBD2, given 6 matching bases. The sequencing input was glioma tissue, nonneoplastic brain tissue, or PBMCs (not recorded which). The receptor was derived from a human donor with low-grade glioma or glioblastoma, undergoing nonglioma brain surgery, or in good health (not recorded which). The CDR3 protein: CASSLSGTGPYEQYF. The DNA reads TGTGCCAGTAGTCTGTCCGGGACTGGCCCCTACGAGCAGTACTTC.